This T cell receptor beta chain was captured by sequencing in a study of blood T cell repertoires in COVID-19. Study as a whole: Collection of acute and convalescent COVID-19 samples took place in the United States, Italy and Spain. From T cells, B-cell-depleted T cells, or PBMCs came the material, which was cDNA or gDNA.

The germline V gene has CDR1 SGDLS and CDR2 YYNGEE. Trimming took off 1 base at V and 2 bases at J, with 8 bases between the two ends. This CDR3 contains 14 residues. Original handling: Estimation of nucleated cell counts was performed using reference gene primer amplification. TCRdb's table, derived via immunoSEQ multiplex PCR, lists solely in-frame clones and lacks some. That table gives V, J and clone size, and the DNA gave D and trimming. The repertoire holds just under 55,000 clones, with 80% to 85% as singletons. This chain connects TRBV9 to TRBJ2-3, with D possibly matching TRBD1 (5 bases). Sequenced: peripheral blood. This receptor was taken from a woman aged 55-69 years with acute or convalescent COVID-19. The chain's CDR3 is CASSVQGNTDTQYF. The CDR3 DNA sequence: TGTGCCAGCAGCGTACAGGGAAACACAGATACGCAGTATTTT.